These T cell receptor beta chains were read from a single sample in a study of lymphopenia after photon versus proton radiotherapy. Method: immunoSEQ multiplex PCR; TCRdb's copy keeps in-frame clones and lacks some. The table has 150,000 to 200,000 clones, less than 90% seen once; the top ten hold around 4.7%. This material consisted of peripheral blood, taken from a patient treated with photon-based radiotherapy. The receptors derive from a man aged 50 or older with gastric cancer. CDR3s include the opening cysteine and the closing phenylalanine or tryptophan. A D gene is named only where the DNA matches it firmly. The size field is filled for only some rows; it gives once, few, many or a size class.

j_gene | d_gene | abundance | v_gene | CDR3aa | CDR3nt
TRBJ1-1 | NA | few | TRBV10-3 | CAITGSMNTEAFF | TGTGCCATCACCGGGAGCATGAACACTGAAGCTTTCTTT
TRBJ2-7 | TRBD2 | NA | TRBV4-3 | CASSQGLAGVYEQYF | TGCGCCAGCAGCCAAGGCCTAGCGGGAGTTTACGAGCAGTACTTC
TRBJ1-4 | NA | NA | TRBV30 | CAWSEGPLKANEKLFF | TGTGCCTGGAGTGAGGGACCCCTAAAGGCTAATGAAAAACTGTTTTTT
TRBJ1-1 | NA | NA | TRBV7-9 | CASSLGGNRGLEGTEAFF | TGTGCCAGCAGCTTAGGGGGTAATCGGGGATTGGAGGGCACTGAAGCTTTCTTT
TRBJ1-4 | NA | NA | TRBV7-9 | CASSLDREVEKLFF | TGTGCCAGCAGCTTAGACAGGGAGGTTGAAAAACTGTTTTTT
TRBJ2-7 | TRBD1 | NA | TRBV4-1 | CASSQMGQGAAEQYF | TGCGCCAGCAGCCAGATGGGACAGGGGGCGGCCGAGCAGTACTTC
TRBJ2-7 | TRBD1 | NA | TRBV19 | CASSIVLPTGTGNSYEQYF | TGTGCCAGTAGTATAGTACTACCGACCGGGACAGGGAATTCCTACGAGCAGTACTTC
TRBJ2-7 | TRBD1 | NA | TRBV18 | CASSPRTGRDSYEQYF | TGTGCCAGCTCCCCAAGGACAGGGCGCGACTCCTACGAGCAGTACTTC
TRBJ2-3 | TRBD2 | NA | TRBV13 | CASSLGPGTSDRTDTQYF | TGTGCCAGCAGCTTAGGACCCGGGACTAGCGATCGGACAGATACGCAGTATTTT
TRBJ1-1 | NA | NA | TRBV18 | CASSPPMGGTEAFF | TGTGCCAGCTCACCACCGATGGGGGGCACTGAAGCTTTCTTT
TRBJ1-1 | NA | NA | TRBV18 | CASSPSRTEAFF | TGTGCCAGCTCACCTAGCAGGACTGAAGCTTTCTTT
TRBJ1-1 | NA | NA | TRBV12-5 | CASGLSPLAGGMNTEAFF | TGTGCTAGTGGTTTGTCGCCCCTTGCGGGGGGGATGAACACTGAAGCTTTCTTT
TRBJ2-1 | TRBD2 | few | TRBV11-2 | CASSMTGTRNNEQFF | TGTGCCAGCAGCATGACCGGGACTAGAAACAATGAGCAGTTCTTC
TRBJ2-1 | NA | NA | TRBV6-5 | CATSRANEQFF | TGTGCCACCTCCAGGGCGAATGAGCAGTTCTTC
TRBJ1-4 | NA | NA | TRBV5-4 | CASSLTRDSHEKLFF | TGTGCCAGCAGCTTGACTAGAGACTCCCATGAAAAACTGTTTTTT
TRBJ2-2 | TRBD1 | few | TRBV5-4 | CASSPQDRGPKAGELFF | TGTGCCAGCAGCCCCCAGGACAGGGGGCCTAAGGCCGGGGAGCTGTTTTTT
TRBJ1-1 | NA | NA | TRBV10-3 | CAISKVPGATGAFF | TGTGCCATCAGTAAGGTTCCGGGAGCGACCGGAGCTTTCTTT
TRBJ1-3 | NA | once | TRBV14 | CASSPQYGNTIYF | TGTGCCAGCAGCCCCCAGTACGGAAACACCATATATTTT
TRBJ1-3 | NA | NA | TRBV19 | CASTPPPGRPKGNTIYF | TGTGCCAGTACCCCCCCGCCCGGACGGCCGAAGGGAAACACCATATATTTT
TRBJ2-1 | NA | NA | TRBV30 | CAWSAPPRPVNEQFF | TGTGCCTGGAGTGCCCCACCCCGACCCGTCAATGAGCAGTTCTTC
TRBJ2-2 | TRBD2 | NA | TRBV19 | CASSMGREATGELFF | TGTGCCAGTAGTATGGGGCGGGAGGCGACCGGGGAGCTGTTTTTT
TRBJ2-3 | NA | NA | TRBV18 | CASSLYTDTQYF | TGTGCCAGCTCCCTTTACACAGATACGCAGTATTTT
TRBJ1-1 | NA | NA | TRBV19 | CASSIGFENTANTEAFF | TGTGCCAGTAGTATAGGTTTTGAGAATACAGCGAACACTGAAGCTTTCTTT
TRBJ1-2 | NA | NA | TRBV6-6 | CASSPDSYGYTF | TGTGCCAGCAGCCCTGACAGCTATGGCTACACCTTC